The 14 T cell receptor beta chains in this list originate from one sample, sequenced in a study of cytomegalovirus exposure and HLA in healthy donors. In the PCR, 60 Vbeta and 13 Jbeta primers were used. Clones were sequenced by immunoSEQ multiplex PCR, and TCRdb holds only the in-frame ones, with some missing. The data contain around 120,000 clones, roughly 79% of them singletons. The sequenced sample was PBMCs. Receptors originate from a man younger than 35 in good health and CMV-seronegative.

The chain employs TRBV28 and TRBJ1-2; D is possibly TRBD1 (5 bases). The CDR3 has 13 amino acids. CDR1 is MDHEN, CDR2 SYDVKM, per germline. Trimming left V 7 bases short and J 3 bases short, with 12 bases between. The CDR3 sequence: CASNRTPDYGYTF. The CDR3 nucleotides are TGTGCCAGCAATCGGACACCTGACTATGGCTACACCTTC.

The chain is built from TRBV28 and TRBJ1-6, with D perhaps matching TRBD1 (6 bases). Trimming stripped 4 bases from V and 7 bases from J, with 20 bases between. This CDR3 is 17 amino acids long. The germline CDR1 and CDR2 sequences are MDHEN and SYDVKM. The CDR3 nucleotides read TGTGCCAGCAGTTCAATGACCTCAACAGGGTACAATTCACCCCTCCACTTT. Translating gives CASSSMTSTGYNSPLHF.

This sequence joins TRBV15 and TRBJ1-6; 7 bases are a match to TRBD1. The junction had 3 bases not matched to a gene; V was cut back by 0 bases and J by 7 bases. The CDR3 consists of 15 residues. From germline, CDR1 is LNHNV and CDR2 YYDKDF (reference sequence). CDR3 nucleotides: TGTGCCACCAGCAGAGACCGACAGGGAAATTCACCCCTCCACTTT. Amino acid sequence: CATSRDRQGNSPLHF. Based on the CDR3 plus reference TRBV15 and TRBJ1-6, the full variable domain is DAMVIQNPRYQVTQFGKPVTLSCSQTLNHNVMYWYQQKSSQAPKLLFHYYDKDFNNEADTPDNFQSRRPNTSFCFLDIRSPGLGDTAMYLCATSRDRQGNSPLHFGNGTRLTVT.

This clone was seen only once. The gene calls are TRBV27 and TRBJ1-1, with a tentative D call TRBD1 (5 bases). Germline lookup yields CDR1 MNHEY and CDR2 SMNVEV (reference sequence). V gave up 3 bases and J gave up 3 bases, with 8 bases separating them. The CDR3 consists of 13 residues. The CDR3 sequence is CASSFRQYTEAFF. CDR3 bases: TGTGCCAGCAGTTTTCGACAGTACACTGAAGCTTTCTTT.

This clone was recorded a few times. This chain uses TRBV10-1 with TRBJ2-3, with TRBD2 as a possible D gene (6 bases). The CDR3 is made up of 16 amino acids. Trimming took 0 bases from V and 4 from J, leaving 14 bases between them. The germline V gene encodes CDR1 WNHNN and CDR2 SYGVQD (reference sequence). Written as DNA, the CDR3 is TGCGCCAGCAGTGAGTCGACCGGGAGTGGCGCAGATACGCAGTATTTT. This translates into CASSESTGSGADTQYF.

Notes on this clone: One end of the junction does not line up with germline, which may come from a read error. Other DNA sequences of this sample code for an identical CDR3. This sequence joins TRBV19 and TRBJ2-5, with D perhaps TRBD2 (5 bases). CDR1 and CDR2 from the germline V gene are LNHDA and SQIVND (reference sequence). The length of the CDR3 is 14 residues. CDR3 coding DNA: TGTGCCAGTAGTATCACGGGGATTCAAGAGACTCAGTACTTC. This codes for CASSITGIQETQYF.

The chain combines TRBV30 with TRBJ2-2, with D unresolved. V was cut by 0 bases and J by 2 bases, with 7 bases left in between. The CDR3 totals 14 residues. CDR1 is GTSNPN and CDR2 is SVGIG in the germline V gene (reference sequence). CDR3: CAWSVTTNTGELFF. The CDR3 coding sequence is TGTGCCTGGAGTGTAACGACTAACACCGGGGAGCTGTTTTTT.

This chain uses TRBV10-3 with TRBJ2-3; the D is unclear. Trimming shortened V by 6 bases and J by 5 bases, and 18 bases separated the two germline ends. This CDR3 is built from 15 residues. The germline gives CDR1 ENHRY, CDR2 SYGVKD. The CDR3 bases are TGTGCCATCAGCTCCCCGCGAGCCCGAGGAGATACGCAGTATTTT. This encodes CAISSPRARGDTQYF.

V and J are TRBV2 and TRBJ1-2, with D uncertain. The ends were cut back, 8 bases at V and 4 bases at J, with 20 bases in the middle. The germline gives CDR1 SNHLY, CDR2 FYNNEI. The CDR3 consists of 15 residues. The CDR3 is CASAAEVLGSYGYTF. The DNA for the CDR3 is TGTGCCAGCGCGGCGGAGGTGCTAGGGTCCTATGGCTACACCTTC.

The J gene is TRBJ1-1, the V gene TRBV11-2; TRBD1 might be the D (6 bases). V was cut by 5 bases and J by 6 bases, with 19 bases left in between. Germline V gene lookup returns CDR1 SGHAT and CDR2 FQNNGV. There are 15 residues in the CDR3. Here the CDR3 reads CASSPRQGTLAEAFF. CDR3 nucleotide sequence: TGTGCCAGCAGCCCGAGGCAGGGGACCCTCGCTGAAGCTTTCTTT.

The V call is TRBV15, the J call TRBJ2-3; D gene unclear. Trimming pared 7 bases from V and 2 bases from J, leaving 13 bases between. This CDR3 is 14 amino acids long. Germline-derived CDR1 and CDR2 are LNHNV and YYDKDF (reference sequence). The CDR3 bases are TGTGCCACCACACCGTGGAGCCCCACAGATACGCAGTATTTT. This translates into CATTPWSPTDTQYF.

The chain couples TRBV6-4 to TRBJ2-2; D is perhaps TRBD1 (6 bases). This CDR3 spans 13 amino acids. Trimming took 6 bases from V and 4 from J, leaving 9 bases between them. Germline CDR1 and CDR2: MRHNA and SNTAGT. The CDR3 DNA reads TGTGCCAGCAGCCGAGGGGGCACCGGGGAGCTGTTTTTT. Protein sequence: CASSRGGTGELFF.

The rearrangement joins TRBV7-4 to TRBJ2-5; TRBD1 matches 12 bases. Germline V gene lookup returns CDR1 SGHVT and CDR2 SQSDAQ. Unmatched junction bases numbered 17, after V lost 5 bases and J lost 4 bases. The CDR3 runs to 19 residues. The CDR3 spells CASSPRSFRDRGRRETQYF. The CDR3 DNA reads as TGTGCCAGCAGCCCCCGCTCATTCCGGGACAGGGGGCGCCGAGAGACCCAGTACTTC. The whole variable domain, filled in from reference TRBV7-4 and TRBJ2-5, reads GAGVSQSPRYKVAKRGRDVALRCDSISGHVTLYWYRQTLGQGSEVLTYSQSDAQRDKSGRPSGRFSAERPERSVSTLKIQRTEQGDSAVYLCASSPRSFRDRGRRETQYFGPGTRLLVL.

The gene calls are TRBV11-2 and TRBJ1-4, with a weak D call TRBD1 (5 bases). The V gene's germline CDR1 is SGHAT and CDR2 FQNNGV. The CDR3 length is 16 residues. Trimming removed 4 bases from V and 0 bases from J, with 12 bases in between. CDR3 coding DNA: TGTGCCAGCAGCTCGGAAAGACAGACAACTAATGAAAAACTGTTTTTT. This gives the protein CASSSERQTTNEKLFF.